Each of the 28 T cell receptor beta chains below was sequenced from the same sample in a study of cytomegalovirus exposure and HLA in healthy donors. The PCR employed 60 Vbeta primers together with 13 Jbeta primers. Produced via immunoSEQ multiplex PCR; TCRdb's table is partial and in-frame only. The data contain under 140,000 clones, about 90% of them seen just once; the ten biggest clones take up around 1.9%. Sequencing input: PBMCs. The receptors were gathered from a man aged 35-49 years in good health and CMV-seronegative.

The chain recombines TRBV30 with TRBJ1-2; 10 nucleotides match TRBD1. The CDR3 is 12 residues long. V dropped 7 bases and J dropped 4; count of bases not matched to a gene: 3. Germline V gene lookup returns CDR1 GTSNPN and CDR2 SVGIG (reference sequence). The CDR3: CASDRGPYGYTF. CDR3 nucleotide sequence: TGTGCCTCAGACAGGGGGCCCTATGGCTACACCTTC.

The gene calls are TRBV27 and TRBJ2-7, with D unclear. Deletions cut 0 bases from V and 2 bases from J, with 8 bases between. Per germline, CDR1 MNHEY and CDR2 SMNVEV (reference sequence). This CDR3 has 14 residues. The CDR3 DNA reads TGTGCCAGCAGTTTATCGTTCCCCACCTACGAGCAGTACTTC. Translating it yields CASSLSFPTYEQYF.

This clone has only a few counts. The J gene is TRBJ1-6, the V gene TRBV6-5; TRBD1 matches at 9 bases. V trimming: 7 bases; J trimming: 7 bases; junction bases outside the gene matches: 5. This CDR3 region has 14 residues. Germline assignment: CDR1 MNHEY and CDR2 SVGAGI. The CDR3 spells CASTKTGGNSPLHF. Written as DNA, the CDR3 is TGTGCCAGCACCAAGACAGGGGGAAATTCACCCCTCCACTTT.

This chain uses TRBV9 with TRBJ2-4, with TRBD2 matching over 7 bases. The CDR3 has 15 amino acids. Germline CDR1 and CDR2: SGDLS and YYNGEE. With V trimmed by 3 bases and J by 2 bases, 5 bases remained unmatched. The CDR3 DNA follows: TGTGCCAGCAGCGCGTGGGAGGGAACCAAAAACATTCAGTACTTC. This gives the protein CASSAWEGTKNIQYF.

This chain uses TRBV5-1 with TRBJ2-3; 15 bases agree with TRBD2. Germline V gene lookup returns CDR1 SGHRS and CDR2 YFSETQ. After removal of 8 bases from V and 4 bases from J, the junction contained 5 bases not matched to a gene. The CDR3 has 15 amino acids. The CDR3: CASGTSGGKADTQYF. CDR3 nucleotide sequence: TGCGCCAGTGGGACTAGCGGGGGGAAGGCAGATACGCAGTATTTT.

The chain couples TRBV28 to TRBJ1-1; D gene unclear. The length of the CDR3 is 15 residues. The V end was cut by 2 bases, the J end by 2 bases, with 12 bases between. The germline gives CDR1 MDHEN, CDR2 SYDVKM. The CDR3 loop reads CASSLTDRTNTEAFF. CDR3 nucleotides: TGTGCCAGCAGTTTAACTGACCGGACTAACACTGAAGCTTTCTTT. The variable domain in full, with the rest retrieved from reference TRBV28 and TRBJ1-1, is DVKVTQSSRYLVKRTGEKVFLECVQDMDHENMFWYRQDPGLGLRLIYFSYDVKMKEKGDIPEGYSVSREKKERFSLILESASTNQTSMYLCASSLTDRTNTEAFFGQGTRLTVV.

The chain uses TRBV5-1 and TRBJ1-2; 10 bases fit TRBD1. Unmatched junction bases numbered 16, after V lost 4 bases and J lost 7 bases. The CDR3 consists of 17 residues. Germline V CDR1 and CDR2: SGHRS, YFSETQ. The CDR3 protein is CASSRGGQGSEPSGYTF. CDR3 coding DNA: TGCGCCAGCAGCAGGGGGGGACAGGGGAGCGAGCCCTCTGGCTACACCTTC.

The V gene is TRBV19, the J gene TRBJ1-2; no reliable D call. CDR1 is LNHDA, CDR2 SQIVND, per germline (reference sequence). There are 15 residues in the CDR3. V was trimmed by 5 bases and J by 4 bases, leaving 17 bases between them. CDR3 DNA: TGTGCCAGTAGTGCAAAGTACGGGTATCCCTATGGCTACACCTTC. Amino acids: CASSAKYGYPYGYTF.

The CDR3 loop is CASGDSAQPQHF. DNA for the CDR3: TGTGCCAGTGGGGACAGCGCTCAGCCCCAGCATTTT. This chain joins TRBV19 and TRBJ1-5; 7 nucleotides line up with TRBD1. Germline CDR1 reads LNHDA; CDR2 reads SQIVND (reference sequence). V lost 8 bases to trimming and J lost 6 bases; unmatched junction nucleotides: 4. The CDR3 loop spans 12 amino acids.

The chain is built from TRBV11-2 and TRBJ2-7; 7 bases are a match to TRBD1. With 5 bases clipped from V and 10 bases from J, the junction kept 8 bases outside the gene matches. CDR1 is SGHAT and CDR2 is FQNNGV in the germline V gene. CDR3 length: 12 residues. In nucleotides, the CDR3 is TGTGCCAGCAGCCAAACGACAGGGAATCAGTACTTC. Residues: CASSQTTGNQYF.

This rearrangement joins TRBV6-5 to TRBJ1-1, with D possibly TRBD1 on 6 matching bases. The CDR3 is 14 amino acids. V lost 5 bases, J lost 7 bases, and 17 bases lay in between. CDR1 MNHEY and CDR2 SVGAGI come from the germline V gene. DNA of the CDR3: TGTGCCAGCAGTCCCGCCCGACAGGTCCTTGAAGCTTTCTTT. Translating it yields CASSPARQVLEAFF.

V is TRBV28 and J is TRBJ1-5; 9 positions match TRBD1. With 1 base clipped from V and 4 bases from J, the junction kept 2 bases outside the gene matches. This CDR3 contains 15 residues. Per germline, CDR1 MDHEN and CDR2 SYDVKM. CDR3 protein: CASSLSGQGNQPQHF. The CDR3 coding sequence is TGTGCCAGCAGTTTATCCGGACAGGGGAATCAGCCCCAGCATTTT.

This chain connects TRBV19 to TRBJ1-5; maybe TRBD1 (5 bases). V was clipped by 3 bases and J by 3 bases, with 15 bases between them. Germline V lookup: CDR1 LNHDA, CDR2 SQIVND (reference sequence). CDR3 length: 16 amino acids. The CDR3 reads CASSMGWEGPNQPQHF. The DNA for the CDR3 is TGTGCCAGTAGTATGGGATGGGAGGGACCCAATCAGCCCCAGCATTTT.

The chain recombines TRBV7-9 with TRBJ2-5; 10 bases align to TRBD2. The V gene end was trimmed by 0 bases and the J gene end by 5 bases; junction bases not matched to a gene: 6. CDR1 SEHNR and CDR2 FQNEAQ come from the germline V gene (reference sequence). This CDR3 comprises 16 residues. CDR3 loop: CASSLASGGGRETQYF. The DNA for the CDR3 is TGTGCCAGCAGCTTAGCCAGCGGGGGGGGGCGCGAGACCCAGTACTTC.

The V call is TRBV5-1, the J call TRBJ2-7, with 7 bases fitting TRBD1. With 0 bases clipped from V and 5 bases from J, the junction kept 5 bases outside the gene matches. CDR3 length: 14 residues. Germline CDR1 reads SGHRS; CDR2 reads YFSETQ. CDR3 sequence: CASSLEGQLNEQYF. In DNA form, the CDR3 reads TGCGCCAGCAGCTTGGAGGGACAGCTCAACGAGCAGTACTTC.

A single count supports this clone. The genes are TRBV6-5 and TRBJ2-3; TRBD1 aligns across 8 bases. CDR3 length: 15 residues. In germline, CDR1 is MNHEY, CDR2 SVGAGI. Trimming took 7 bases from V and 2 from J; bases not matched to a gene: 8. The CDR3 DNA follows: TGTGCCAGCAATAAGGACAGGGCACACACAGATACGCAGTATTTT. As protein: CASNKDRAHTDTQYF.

The chain joins TRBV5-1 to TRBJ2-7; 10 bases fit TRBD2. The CDR3 has 16 amino acids. J gave up 3 bases and V 4 bases, and 10 bases lay outside the gene matches. Germline V lookup: CDR1 SGHRS, CDR2 YFSETQ. Written as DNA, the CDR3 is TGCGCCAGCAGCAAGACAGGGACTAGCGTTATCTACGAGCAGTACTTC. It codes for CASSKTGTSVIYEQYF.

The rearrangement links TRBV28 to TRBJ1-3; 10 bases are a match to TRBD1. Per germline, CDR1 MDHEN and CDR2 SYDVKM. The CDR3 is made up of 15 amino acids. The V gene end was trimmed by 4 bases and the J gene end by 7 bases; junction bases not matched to a gene: 7. Here the CDR3 DNA reads TGTGCCAGCAGTTCCCTCGGGACAGGGGTTAACACCATATATTTT. The encoded protein is CASSSLGTGVNTIYF.

This chain joins TRBV9 and TRBJ2-2; TRBD2 agrees at 8 bases. Looked up from germline, CDR1 is SGDLS and CDR2 is YYNGEE. Losses at the gene ends were 0 bases for V and 4 bases for J; bases not matched to a gene: 2. The length of the CDR3 is 15 residues. CDR3 loop: CASSVVAGGTGELFF. CDR3 coding DNA: TGTGCCAGCAGCGTAGTTGCGGGGGGCACCGGGGAGCTGTTTTTT. Complete variable domain (other parts from reference TRBV9 and TRBJ2-2): DSGVTQTPKHLITATGQRVTLRCSPRSGDLSVYWYQQSLDQGLQFLIQYYNGEERAKGNILERFSAQQFPDLHSELNLSSLELGDSALYFCASSVVAGGTGELFFGEGSRLTVL.

This chain uses TRBV30 with TRBJ1-2; D possibly corresponds to TRBD1 (5 bases). The CDR3 contains 13 residues. The germline V and J ends were trimmed by 0 bases and 6 bases, with 11 bases remaining between them. The germline V gene encodes CDR1 GTSNPN and CDR2 SVGIG (reference sequence). The CDR3 reads CAWSVLGGNGYTF. As DNA, the CDR3 is TGTGCCTGGAGTGTACTGGGGGGAAATGGCTACACCTTC.

The V gene is TRBV5-4, the J gene TRBJ2-7, with D possibly TRBD1 on 6 matching bases. The CDR3 totals 14 residues. CDR1 and CDR2 from the germline V gene are SGHNT and YYREEE (reference sequence). Trimming left V 5 bases short and J 2 bases short, with 14 bases between. Here the CDR3 reads CASRRTGNTYEQYF. The CDR3 DNA reads TGTGCCAGCAGACGTACAGGGAATACCTACGAGCAGTACTTC.

V and J are TRBV11-2 and TRBJ1-2; 9 nucleotides match TRBD1. The CDR3 loop spans 18 amino acids. Germline V lookup: CDR1 SGHAT, CDR2 FQNNGV. Unmatched junction bases numbered 17, after V lost 2 bases and J lost 7 bases. The CDR3 loop is CASSLRLGQGSTFGGYTF. For the CDR3, the DNA is TGTGCCAGCAGCTTACGTCTGGGACAGGGAAGTACCTTCGGTGGCTACACCTTC. The entire variable domain, with the rest obtained from reference TRBV11-2 and TRBJ1-2, is as follows: EAGVAQSPRYKIIEKRQSVAFWCNPISGHATLYWYQQILGQGPKLLIQFQNNGVVDDSQLPKDRFSAERLKGVDSTLKIQPAKLEDSAVYLCASSLRLGQGSTFGGYTFGSGTRLTVV.

The V call is TRBV30, the J call TRBJ2-3; 9 bases map to TRBD1. The V and J ends lost 3 bases and 8 bases, in that order; junction bases with no gene match: 6. The CDR3 runs 13 residues. Germline CDR1 and CDR2: GTSNPN and SVGIG (reference sequence). The CDR3 DNA reads as TGTGCCTGGAGGGGACAGGGCGAGAGTACGCAGTATTTT. Protein: CAWRGQGESTQYF.

This chain connects TRBV5-1 to TRBJ2-6, with D unclear. CDR1 and CDR2 from the germline V gene are SGHRS and YFSETQ. Deletions cut 0 bases from V and 0 bases from J, with 7 bases between. The CDR3 contains 16 residues. The chain's CDR3 is CASSLVVASGANVLTF. The CDR3 DNA reads TGCGCCAGCAGCTTGGTAGTAGCCTCTGGGGCCAACGTCCTGACTTTC. Together with reference TRBV5-1 and TRBJ2-6, the CDR3 gives the full variable domain: KAGVTQTPRYLIKTRGQQVTLSCSPISGHRSVSWYQQTPGQGLQFLFEYFSETQRNKGNFPGRFSGRQFSNSRSEMNVSTLELGDSALYLCASSLVVASGANVLTFGAGSRLTVL.

This chain connects TRBV9 to TRBJ2-3, with 9 bases fitting TRBD2. The germline CDR1 and CDR2 sequences are SGDLS and YYNGEE. The ends lost 4 bases at V and 1 base at J; junction bases unmatched: 4. The CDR3 sequence is 15 residues long. The chain's CDR3 is CASSSRLAGTDTQYF. The CDR3 nucleotides read TGTGCCAGCAGCTCCCGACTAGCGGGCACAGATACGCAGTATTTT. The full variable domain, with the rest looked up from reference TRBV9 and TRBJ2-3, is DSGVTQTPKHLITATGQRVTLRCSPRSGDLSVYWYQQSLDQGLQFLIQYYNGEERAKGNILERFSAQQFPDLHSELNLSSLELGDSALYFCASSSRLAGTDTQYFGPGTRLTVL.

The chain recombines TRBV6-1 with TRBJ1-1; D may be TRBD1 (6 bases). Germline V gives CDR1 MNHNS, CDR2 SASEGT. The CDR3 totals 13 residues. With 6 bases removed from V and 3 bases from J, the gap between germline ends came to 11 bases. The DNA for the CDR3 is TGTGCCAGCAGAAATCCAGGGGACACTGAAGCTTTCTTT. Its translation is CASRNPGDTEAFF.

This sequence joins TRBV28 and TRBJ1-1; D gene ambiguous. Germline CDR1 is MDHEN and CDR2 is SYDVKM. Trimming removed 5 bases at V and 7 bases at J, with 11 bases between. This CDR3 comprises 12 residues. This chain's CDR3 is CASSPTTIEAFF. As DNA, the CDR3 is TGTGCCAGCAGTCCCACTACAATTGAAGCTTTCTTT.

This chain uses TRBV27 with TRBJ2-5; possible D gene TRBD2, 5 bases. V lost 5 bases, J lost 4 bases, and 17 bases lay in between. This CDR3 has 15 residues. Germline V gene data show CDR1 as MNHEY and CDR2 as SMNVEV (reference sequence). CDR3 loop: CASSILGVRGETQYF. In DNA, the CDR3 is TGTGCCAGCAGTATCCTAGGAGTCCGGGGAGAGACCCAGTACTTC.